A single sample gave rise to the 20 T cell receptor beta chains below, sequenced in a study of cytomegalovirus exposure and HLA in healthy donors. The PCR had 60 Vbeta and 13 Jbeta primers. Generated by immunoSEQ multiplex PCR, the TCRdb table keeps only in-frame clones and is missing some. The sample holds 100,000 or so clones, roughly 74% seen once. The material sequenced was PBMCs. These receptor sequences come from a woman in her thirties or forties in good health and CMV-seronegative.

The rearrangement uses TRBV5-4 and TRBJ2-3; 10 bases match TRBD2. CDR1 is SGHNT and CDR2 is YYREEE in the germline V gene (reference sequence). V lost 2 bases to trimming and J lost 5 bases; unmatched junction nucleotides: 5. This CDR3 region has 15 residues. CDR3 amino acids: CASSFLAGAGDTQYF. The CDR3 DNA follows: TGTGCCAGCAGCTTTCTAGCGGGGGCTGGAGATACGCAGTATTTT.

There are a few counts of this clone. The genes are TRBV10-3 and TRBJ2-5; D is unresolved. There are 13 residues in the CDR3. Germline-derived CDR1 and CDR2 are ENHRY and SYGVKD. Trimming took off 4 bases at V and 1 base at J, with 7 bases between the two ends. The DNA of the CDR3 is TGTGCCATCAGTGCAGGATTCCAAGAGACCCAGTACTTC. Its translation is CAISAGFQETQYF.

The gene calls are TRBV5-4 and TRBJ1-2, with a possible D match to TRBD1 (6 bases). The germline V gene encodes CDR1 SGHNT and CDR2 YYREEE (reference sequence). V dropped 3 bases and J dropped 2 bases, with 11 bases sitting between them. This CDR3 has 14 amino acids. DNA of the CDR3: TGTGCCAGCAGCTCAGATACAGGGAACTATGGCTACACCTTC. Translating it yields CASSSDTGNYGYTF.

V and J are TRBV9 and TRBJ2-2; possible D gene TRBD2, 5 bases. This CDR3 has 14 residues. V was shortened by 2 bases and J by 3 bases, with 8 bases between the two germline ends. CDR1 and CDR2 (germline): SGDLS, YYNGEE. The CDR3 loop is CASSVGVDTGELFF. CDR3 coding DNA: TGTGCCAGCAGCGTGGGAGTGGACACCGGGGAGCTGTTTTTT.

V gene TRBV5-1 combines with J gene TRBJ1-1; 9 nucleotides agree with TRBD1. The CDR3 covers 17 residues. The V segment lost 4 bases and the J segment 5 bases; nucleotides outside the gene matches: 15. Germline values: CDR1 SGHRS, CDR2 YFSETQ. CDR3 DNA: TGCGCCAGCAGCCCGCGTCCCGGGACAGGGACTTCAACTGAAGCTTTCTTT. As protein: CASSPRPGTGTSTEAFF.

This chain joins TRBV7-9 and TRBJ2-5, with D hard to call. Trimming pared 5 bases from V and 5 bases from J, leaving 9 bases between. Germline V CDR1 and CDR2: SEHNR, FQNEAQ (reference sequence). The CDR3 totals 12 residues. The CDR3 bases are TGTGCCAGCAGCCCCGCCCGGGAGACCCAGTACTTC. Amino acids: CASSPARETQYF. Supplemented by reference TRBV7-9 and TRBJ2-5, the full variable domain reads DTGVSQNPRHKITKRGQNVTFRCDPISEHNRLYWYRQTLGQGPEFLTYFQNEAQLEKSRLLSDRFSAERPKGSFSTLEIQRTEQGDSAMYLCASSPARETQYFGPGTRLLVL.

The chain employs TRBV29-1 and TRBJ2-3; D possibly corresponds to TRBD2 (7 bases). The germline gives CDR1 SQVTM, CDR2 ANQGSEA. The CDR3 extends over 13 amino acids. V was clipped by 6 bases and J by 2 bases, with 12 bases between them. The chain's CDR3 is CSVPGGPTDTQYF. The CDR3 bases are TGCAGCGTCCCCGGGGGGCCCACAGATACGCAGTATTTT.

The chain combines TRBV6-1 with TRBJ2-3; perhaps TRBD2 as D (7 bases). V was clipped by 5 bases and J by 2 bases, with 14 bases between them. The CDR3 is 15 residues long. Looked up from germline, CDR1 is MNHNS and CDR2 is SASEGT. CDR3 sequence (DNA): TGTGCCAGCAGTTCGGGGGGCCTCGACACAGATACGCAGTATTTT. Encoded protein: CASSSGGLDTDTQYF.

The chain joins TRBV7-9 to TRBJ1-2; D not resolved. Germline CDR1 reads SEHNR; CDR2 reads FQNEAQ (reference sequence). CDR3 size: 14 residues. Trimming left V 5 bases short and J 4 bases short, with 14 bases between. CDR3 nucleotide sequence: TGTGCCAGCAGCCCCTTGGGCCTAATCTATGGCTACACCTTC. Protein sequence: CASSPLGLIYGYTF.

This clone was detected only a few times. One base separates it from a far larger clone, so it is likely a read error. This specimen includes other DNA sequences encoding the same CDR3. The chain has TRBV7-9 and TRBJ1-2; 7 bases line up with TRBD1. This CDR3 spans 12 amino acids. Germline CDR1 is SEHNR and CDR2 is FQNEAQ (reference sequence). As DNA, the CDR3 is TGTGCTAGCAGTGACAGGGTCGATGGCTACACCTTC. Translated, it gives CASSDRVDGYTF.

This clone was seen a few times. The chain has TRBV5-1 and TRBJ2-1; TRBD2 matches 10 bases. J lost 0 bases, V lost 4 bases, and 4 bases had no gene match. The length of the CDR3 is 16 residues. The germline V gene encodes CDR1 SGHRS and CDR2 YFSETQ. This chain's CDR3 is CASSPLAGGSYNEQFF. The CDR3 bases are TGCGCCAGCAGCCCGTTAGCGGGGGGCTCCTACAATGAGCAGTTCTTC.

V gene TRBV18 combines with J gene TRBJ2-3, with 7 bases aligning to TRBD1. This CDR3 has 14 amino acids. V lost 5 bases, J lost 6 bases, and 8 bases stayed unmatched. Germline V gene data show CDR1 as KGHSH and CDR2 as LQKENI. The CDR3: CASSGTGVRDTQYF. The DNA of the CDR3 is TGTGCCAGCTCAGGAACAGGGGTGCGGGATACGCAGTATTTT. Together with reference TRBV18 and TRBJ2-3, the CDR3 gives the full variable domain: NAGVMQNPRHLVRRRGQEARLRCSPMKGHSHVYWYRQLPEEGLKFMVYLQKENIIDESGMPKERFSAEFPKEGPSILRIQQVVRGDSAAYFCASSGTGVRDTQYFGPGTRLTVL.

The V and J genes are TRBV5-8 and TRBJ2-6; D possibly corresponds to TRBD2 (5 bases). Germline CDR1 SGHTS, CDR2 YDEGEE. The CDR3 totals 15 residues. V lost 4 bases and J 0 bases, leaving 8 bases between the germline ends. The DNA of the CDR3 is TGTGCCAGCAGCCTTCGGGGCTCTGGGGCCAACGTCCTGACTTTC. It specifies CASSLRGSGANVLTF.

The chain has TRBV2 and TRBJ1-1, with D possibly being TRBD1 (5 bases). Trimming removed 6 bases from V and 4 bases from J, with 9 bases in between. The CDR3 has 12 residues. Germline loops: CDR1 SNHLY, CDR2 FYNNEI. The CDR3 loop is CASSWGVTEAFF. CDR3 in DNA: TGTGCCAGCAGCTGGGGCGTCACTGAAGCTTTCTTT.

This chain joins TRBV19 and TRBJ2-1, with no clear D. The germline gives CDR1 LNHDA, CDR2 SQIVND (reference sequence). With 0 bases removed from V and 0 bases from J, the gap between germline ends came to 12 bases. CDR3 size: 17 residues. Written as DNA, the CDR3 is TGTGCCAGTAGTATAGACTTTGGAAGGAGCTCCTACAATGAGCAGTTCTTC. It codes for CASSIDFGRSSYNEQFF.

The chain couples TRBV4-1 to TRBJ2-7, with 9 positions matching TRBD2. The CDR3 is 16 residues long. V lost 5 bases, J lost 1 base, and 9 bases stayed unmatched. Germline CDR1 and CDR2: MGHRA and YSYEKL. The CDR3 here is CASSIPEAGGSYEQYF. The CDR3 coding sequence is TGCGCCAGCAGCATACCCGAGGCGGGGGGGTCCTACGAGCAGTACTTC.

This chain connects TRBV7-9 to TRBJ2-1; 8 bases agree with TRBD2. Trimming at V came to 1 base and at J to 6 bases, leaving 5 bases not matched to a gene. Germline loops: CDR1 SEHNR, CDR2 FQNEAQ (reference sequence). This CDR3 comprises 15 residues. This CDR3 reads CASSLVTSGANEQFF. The CDR3 DNA sequence: TGTGCCAGCAGCTTAGTAACTAGCGGAGCCAATGAGCAGTTCTTC.

The J gene is TRBJ2-7, the V gene TRBV28; 8 nucleotides match TRBD2. The CDR3 consists of 16 residues. Germline CDR1 is MDHEN and CDR2 is SYDVKM. V was pared by 1 base and J by 5 bases, with 10 bases of the junction left unmatched. CDR3 protein: CASSLLPLTSGNEQYF. CDR3 in DNA: TGTGCCAGCAGTTTATTACCCCTTACTAGCGGCAACGAGCAGTACTTC.

The sample holds a few counts of this clone. The J gene is TRBJ2-7, the V gene TRBV6-5; 11 positions match TRBD1. The germline V gene has CDR1 MNHEY and CDR2 SVGAGI. CDR3 size: 14 residues. V was clipped by 4 bases and J by 2 bases; unmatched bases: 1. This CDR3 reads CASSLGQGAYEQYF. CDR3 coding DNA: TGTGCCAGCAGTTTGGGACAGGGGGCCTACGAGCAGTACTTC.

The J gene is TRBJ2-7, the V gene TRBV27, with 12 bases identical to TRBD2. Germline V CDR1 and CDR2: MNHEY, SMNVEV (reference sequence). V was clipped by 6 bases and J by 0 bases; unmatched bases: 3. This CDR3 is 15 amino acids long. The CDR3: CASRRLAGVSYEQYF. In DNA form, the CDR3 reads TGTGCCAGCAGGAGACTAGCGGGGGTCTCCTACGAGCAGTACTTC.